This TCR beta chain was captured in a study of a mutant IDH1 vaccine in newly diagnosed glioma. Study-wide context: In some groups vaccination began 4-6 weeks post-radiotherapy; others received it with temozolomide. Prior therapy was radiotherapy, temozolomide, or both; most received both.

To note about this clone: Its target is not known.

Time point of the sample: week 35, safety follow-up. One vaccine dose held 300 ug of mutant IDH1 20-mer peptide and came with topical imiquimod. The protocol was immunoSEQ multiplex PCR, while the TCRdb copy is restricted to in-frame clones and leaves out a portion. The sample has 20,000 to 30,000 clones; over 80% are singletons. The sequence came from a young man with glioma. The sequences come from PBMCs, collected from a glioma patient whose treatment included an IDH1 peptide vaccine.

The CDR3 DNA sequence: TGTGCCTGGAGTCGGGGACAGGGTGGCAATCAGCCCCAGCATTTT. Its protein is CAWSRGQGGNQPQHF. The chain combines TRBV30 with TRBJ1-5; TRBD1 matches at 9 bases. The CDR3 covers 15 residues. Germline trimming cut 2 bases from V and 2 bases from J; bases unmatched to any gene: 4. Germline V lookup: CDR1 GTSNPN, CDR2 SVGIG (reference sequence).